The entry that follows covers one TCR beta chain sequence. Authors' data handling: Counts of nucleated cells, estimated from reference gene primer amplification, were obtained. Profiled with immunoSEQ multiplex PCR; TCRdb holds only in-frame clones, not every one. The V and J calls and clone size were taken over from that table, and D and trimming were inferred from the DNA. The sample carries about 140,000 clones, just under 80% recorded once. Germline CDR1 and CDR2: MNHEY and SVGAGI. The CDR3 contains 15 residues. The V end was cut by 0 bases, the J end by 5 bases, with 10 bases between. The sample belongs to a study of blood T cell repertoires in COVID-19. Across the whole study: The origin of the acute and convalescent COVID-19 samples was the United States, Italy and Spain. Sources were T cells, B-cell-depleted T cells, or PBMCs; the material itself was cDNA or gDNA.

Sequencing input: peripheral blood. This receptor was obtained from an older woman with acute or convalescent COVID-19. The chain uses TRBV6-5 and TRBJ1-4, with a weak D call TRBD1 (6 bases). The CDR3 DNA sequence: TGTGCCAGCAGTTACTCCTGGACAGAGAATGAAAAACTGTTTTTT. Translated, it gives CASSYSWTENEKLFF.